One and the same sample provided the 17 T cell receptor beta chains below, sequenced in a study of T cell repertoires in cytomegalovirus infection. The antigens these receptors bind are not known. TCRdb processed the reads anew with MiXCR; each CDR3 protein has one entry. There are 60,000 to 75,000 distinct CDR3 sequences in the sample; 22% occur only once, and over 70% lies in the top ten. Sequencing used PBMCs, sequenced either directly or after in vitro stimulation (not recorded which). These receptors were collected from a human donor in good health (CMV status not recorded). Some clones in this sample may be carry-over from other donors' samples.

This clonotype was seen a handful of times. The chain is built from TRBV28 and TRBJ1-4, with TRBD1 matching 8 bases. The CDR3 spans 13 residues. V dropped 6 bases and J dropped 8; count of bases not matched to a gene: 5. Germline CDR1 and CDR2: MDHEN and SYDVKM. The CDR3 loop reads CASRGTGREKLFF. CDR3 bases: TGTGCCAGCAGGGGGACAGGTCGCGAAAAACTGTTTTTT.

This clonotype appeared many times. The chain joins TRBV19 to TRBJ2-2, with 10 bases matching TRBD2. The CDR3 runs 15 residues. Germline V gene data show CDR1 as LNHDA and CDR2 as SQIVND (reference sequence). V lost 8 bases and J lost 0; bases outside the gene matches: 3. Written as DNA, the CDR3 is TGTGCCAGTCATGGACTAGCGGCGAACACCGGGGAGCTGTTTTTT. It encodes CASHGLAANTGELFF.

This clonotype turned up a few times. The V call is TRBV12-3 or TRBV12-4, the J call TRBJ1-2; D unclear. The CDR3 consists of 13 residues. Between the trimmed V and J ends, which lost 2 bases and 8 bases, there was a span of 12 bases. CDR3 sequence (DNA): TGTGCCAGCAGTTTACCCCTAGGTCAGGGCTACACCTTC. It codes for CASSLPLGQGYTF.

This clonotype was observed at least ten times. The chain joins TRBV11-2 to TRBJ1-1; possible D gene TRBD1, 6 bases. Trimming cost V 0 bases and J 1 base, with 18 bases left between them. The CDR3 sequence is 18 residues long. Germline V gene sequence: CDR1 SGHAT, CDR2 FQNNGV. CDR3 nucleotides: TGTGCCAGCAGCTTAGATTGGGCTCGCAGGGGCAAGAACACTGAAGCTTTCTTT. Protein sequence: CASSLDWARRGKNTEAFF. Full variable domain (remainder filled in from reference TRBV11-2 and TRBJ1-1): EAGVAQSPRYKIIEKRQSVAFWCNPISGHATLYWYQQILGQGPKLLIQFQNNGVVDDSQLPKDRFSAERLKGVDSTLKIQPAKLEDSAVYLCASSLDWARRGKNTEAFFGQGTRLTVV.

This clonotype came up a few times. The chain recombines TRBV27 with TRBJ2-3; D gene uncertain. The germline V gene encodes CDR1 MNHEY and CDR2 SMNVEV (reference sequence). Trimming cost V 6 bases and J 8 bases, with 12 bases left between them. CDR3 length: 12 amino acids. CDR3 region: CASSVFLGTQYF. CDR3 nucleotides: TGTGCCAGCAGCGTATTCCTGGGTACGCAGTATTTT.

The chain uses TRBV5-6 and TRBJ2-1; 10 bases line up with TRBD2. V dropped 5 bases and J dropped 10; count of bases not matched to a gene: 15. The CDR3 has 16 residues. Germline loops: CDR1 SGHDT, CDR2 YYEEEE. Written as DNA, the CDR3 is TGTGCCAGCAGTTTCTTCGGGCTAGCGGGAGAAAACGAGCAGTTCTTC. Translation gives CASSFFGLAGENEQFF.

A few counts support this clonotype. This sequence joins TRBV12-3 or TRBV12-4 and TRBJ1-3; D might be TRBD1 (6 bases). V was clipped by 5 bases and J by 0 bases, with 11 bases between them. The CDR3 length is 15 residues. The DNA of the CDR3 is TGTGCCAGCAGTGTTGGACAGATCTCTGGAAACACCATATATTTT. Its translation: CASSVGQISGNTIYF.

This clonotype has just a few counts. The V call is TRBV12-5, the J call TRBJ1-2; possibly TRBD1 for D (5 bases). V was pared by 0 bases and J by 2 bases, with 10 bases between. Germline-derived CDR1 and CDR2 are LGHNT and FRNRAP. The CDR3 runs 15 residues. This CDR3 is CASGLVARVNYGYTF. CDR3 in DNA: TGTGCTAGTGGTTTGGTAGCCAGGGTAAACTATGGCTACACCTTC.

This chain's CDR3 is CASSLGAGNPPWGYTF. For the CDR3, the DNA is TGTGCCAGCAGCTTGGGGGCCGGGAACCCCCCTTGGGGCTACACCTTC. The chain couples TRBV7-9 to TRBJ1-2, with D maybe TRBD1 (6 bases). CDR1 SEHNR and CDR2 FQNEAQ come from the germline V gene (reference sequence). Trimming pared 3 bases from V and 8 bases from J, leaving 22 bases between. CDR3 length: 16 amino acids.

This clonotype was seen at least ten times. The V gene is TRBV7-2, the J gene TRBJ2-1; D unresolved. V lost 6 bases, J lost 4 bases, and 13 bases lay in between. Germline CDR1 and CDR2: SGHTA and FQGNSA. CDR3 length: 14 residues. CDR3 amino acids: CASSMGNVYNEQFF. CDR3 bases: TGTGCCAGCAGTATGGGGAACGTTTACAATGAGCAGTTCTTC. The variable domain in full, completed from reference TRBV7-2 and TRBJ2-1, reads GAGVSQSPSNKVTEKGKDVELRCDPISGHTALYWYRQSLGQGLEFLIYFQGNSAPDKSGLPSDRFSAERTGGSVSTLTIQRTQQEDSAVYLCASSMGNVYNEQFFGPGTRLTVL.

This clonotype came up many times. The chain recombines TRBV7-9 with TRBJ1-1; 7 bases are shared with TRBD1. V gave up 5 bases and J gave up 5 bases; unmatched junction bases: 14. The CDR3 extends over 16 amino acids. Germline V gene lookup returns CDR1 SEHNR and CDR2 FQNEAQ (reference sequence). CDR3 DNA sequence: TGTGCCAGCAGCCCGACTTTTAGACAGGGAGGGACTGAAGCTTTCTTT. Amino acids: CASSPTFRQGGTEAFF.

This clonotype was detected only a few times. The chain is built from TRBV6-2 or TRBV6-3 and TRBJ2-1; the match to TRBD2 covers 8 bases. The V gene end was trimmed by 5 bases and the J gene end by 7 bases; junction bases not matched to a gene: 10. The V gene's germline CDR1 is MNHEY and CDR2 SVGEGT. The CDR3 consists of 15 residues. CDR3: CASSEGLVVRNEQFF. Written as DNA, the CDR3 is TGTGCCAGCAGTGAGGGACTAGTGGTACGTAATGAGCAGTTCTTC.

There are a few counts of this clonotype. This chain links TRBV6-6 with TRBJ1-5, with D maybe TRBD1 (5 bases). Germline CDR1 is MNHNY and CDR2 is SVGAGI (reference sequence). The V gene lost 7 bases and the J gene lost 5 bases, with 15 bases spanning the gap. This CDR3 region has 14 residues. The CDR3 DNA reads as TGTGCCAGCACCCCTCGGGGGATGCATCAGCCCCAGCATTTT. Translation gives CASTPRGMHQPQHF.

This clonotype was observed at least ten times. The chain has TRBV7-2 and TRBJ1-6; D gene ambiguous. CDR3 size: 15 residues. Looked up from germline, CDR1 is SGHTA and CDR2 is FQGNSA. The V gene lost 1 base and the J gene lost 6 bases, with 10 bases spanning the gap. The CDR3 DNA is TGTGCCAGCAGCTTAGGGTTTACCCTTAATTCACCCCTCCACTTT. Translation: CASSLGFTLNSPLHF.

The rearrangement links TRBV6-6 to TRBJ2-1; TRBD2 aligns across 9 bases. V gave up 7 bases and J gave up 5 bases; unmatched junction bases: 9. This CDR3 spans 15 amino acids. Germline values: CDR1 MNHNY, CDR2 SVGAGI (reference sequence). CDR3 loop: CASIPGTSYHNEQFF. The DNA of the CDR3 is TGTGCCAGCATTCCCGGGACTAGCTACCACAATGAGCAGTTCTTC.

The V and J genes are TRBV20-1 and TRBJ1-3; TRBD1 aligns across 8 bases. The CDR3 extends over 15 amino acids. Germline trimming cut 3 bases from V and 6 bases from J; bases unmatched to any gene: 10. Germline-derived CDR1 and CDR2 are DFQATT and SNEGSKA (reference sequence). CDR3 loop: CSASSGQGVSNTIYF. Written as DNA, the CDR3 is TGCAGTGCTAGCAGTGGACAGGGAGTTTCAAACACCATATATTTT.

The chain carries TRBV2 and TRBJ2-3; 8 bases are a match to TRBD1. Looked up from germline, CDR1 is SNHLY and CDR2 is FYNNEI. Trimming removed 6 bases from V and 1 base from J; junction bases left unmatched: 18. The CDR3 has 19 residues. CDR3 region: CASSPYGTGGGYGTDTQYF. The CDR3 nucleotides read TGTGCCAGCAGCCCTTACGGGACAGGAGGGGGCTACGGCACAGATACGCAGTATTTT. The whole variable domain, remainder taken from reference TRBV2 and TRBJ2-3, is EPEVTQTPSHQVTQMGQEVILRCVPISNHLYFYWYRQILGQKVEFLVSFYNNEISEKSEIFDDQFSVERPDGSNFTLKIRSTKLEDSAMYFCASSPYGTGGGYGTDTQYFGPGTRLTVL.